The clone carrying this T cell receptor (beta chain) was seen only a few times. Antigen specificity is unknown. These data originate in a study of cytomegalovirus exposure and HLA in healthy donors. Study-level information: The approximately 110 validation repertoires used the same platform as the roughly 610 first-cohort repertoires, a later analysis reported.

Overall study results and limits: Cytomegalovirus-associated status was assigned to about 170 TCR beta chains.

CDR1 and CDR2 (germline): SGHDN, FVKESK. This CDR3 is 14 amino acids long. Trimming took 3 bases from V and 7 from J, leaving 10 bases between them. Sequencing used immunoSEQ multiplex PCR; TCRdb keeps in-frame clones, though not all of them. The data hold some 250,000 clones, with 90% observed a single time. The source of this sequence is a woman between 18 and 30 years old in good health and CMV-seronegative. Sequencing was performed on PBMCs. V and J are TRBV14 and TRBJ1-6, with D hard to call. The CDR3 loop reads CASSQNSQNSPLHF. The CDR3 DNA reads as TGTGCCAGCAGCCAGAATTCGCAGAATTCACCCCTCCACTTT.